This T cell receptor beta chain was obtained from a study of T cell responses to AZD1222 COVID-19 vaccine. Sequenced by immunoSEQ multiplex PCR; TCRdb stores in-frame clones only, minus some. The sample lists about 130,000 clones; about 88% were seen once. Germline-derived CDR1 and CDR2 are SGDLS and YYNGEE. CDR3 length: 13 residues. Trimming shortened V by 0 bases and J by 0 bases, and 3 bases separated the two germline ends. V and J are TRBV9 and TRBJ1-1; D gene uncertain. This TCR came from an adult in good health. The specimen was peripheral blood, collected on day 0 of MenACWY control vaccination. Written as DNA, the CDR3 is TGTGCCAGCAGCGTAGAGATGAACACTGAAGCTTTCTTT. Translated: CASSVEMNTEAFF.